Presented here are 27 T cell receptor beta chains from one specimen sequenced in a study of response to subunit inactivated influenza vaccine (dated by TCRdb to between 2018 and 2020). The library relied on RT-PCR. The data were produced on an Illumina HiSeq 2500. TCRdb's own reprocessing of the public reads used fastp at Q25 and MiXCR and kept productive beta chains. Each record represents a unique CDR3 protein, reported with the most common genes and DNA among its rows. A total of hundreds of thousands of distinct CDR3 sequences appear in this sample, 14% of them only once. Together, the top ten hold 5.5% to 8% of the sample. The starting material was PBMCs from blood, obtained roughly 15 days before vaccination. The receptors shown here come from a man between 50 and 59 years old who received an inactivated influenza vaccine. Donor details come from another sample of the same person, matched by shared clones.

In this sample, this clonotype turned up a few times. The genes are TRBV5-8 and TRBJ1-1; D unclear. Trimming shortened V by 4 bases and J by 0 bases, and 10 bases separated the two germline ends. Germline V gives CDR1 SGHTS, CDR2 YDEGEE. The CDR3 extends over 14 amino acids. The chain's CDR3 is CASSKQSMNTEAFF. CDR3 coding DNA: TGTGCCAGCAGCAAACAGAGCATGAACACTGAAGCTTTCTTT.

The chain combines TRBV29-1 with TRBJ2-2, with D unresolved. The CDR3 consists of 12 residues. From germline, CDR1 is SQVTM and CDR2 ANQGSEA. The ends were cut back, 5 bases at V and 3 bases at J, with 7 bases in the middle. Here the CDR3 DNA reads TGCAGCGTTATAGAGGACACCGGGGAGCTGTTTTTT. Translated: CSVIEDTGELFF.

The chain is built from TRBV28 and TRBJ2-1; D is unclear. The CDR3 runs 14 residues. V lost 9 bases, J lost 0 bases, and 12 bases lay in between. Germline loops: CDR1 MDHEN, CDR2 SYDVKM. The CDR3: CASSGGLSYNEQFF. The CDR3 bases are TGTGCCAGTTCCGGCGGTCTCTCCTACAATGAGCAGTTCTTC.

This clonotype was seen repeatedly, ten times or more. The chain is built from TRBV20-1 and TRBJ1-1; D not resolved. Deletions cut 5 bases from V and 0 bases from J, with 13 bases between. The CDR3 length is 14 residues. CDR1 is DFQATT, CDR2 SNEGSKA, per germline (reference sequence). The CDR3 sequence: CSALNDGVNTEAFF. The CDR3 nucleotides are TGCAGTGCTCTCAACGACGGGGTGAACACTGAAGCTTTCTTT.

As concerns this clonotype: Germline is not matched at one junction end, which may reflect a read error. The DNA of the CDR3 is TGTGCCCGCAGGGATGAAGCTTTCTTT. Amino acid sequence: CARRDEAFF. This chain connects TRBV27 to TRBJ1-1; weak D call: TRBD1 (5 bases). CDR3 length: 9 residues. Germline CDR1 is MNHEY and CDR2 is SMNVEV (reference sequence).

The rearrangement joins TRBV6-5 to TRBJ1-6, with a possible D match to TRBD1 (6 bases). This CDR3 is 16 amino acids long. With 2 bases removed from V and 9 bases from J, the gap between germline ends came to 17 bases. Germline-derived CDR1 and CDR2 are MNHEY and SVGAGI. The CDR3, as DNA: TGTGCCAGCAGTTACGATAGGAACAGGGCCAGTTCACCCCTCCACTTT. It is translated as CASSYDRNRASSPLHF.

The V gene is TRBV20-1, the J gene TRBJ1-6, with a possible D match to TRBD1 (6 bases). Trimming shortened V by 0 bases and J by 14 bases, and 20 bases separated the two germline ends. The CDR3 runs to 15 residues. CDR1 and CDR2 from the germline V gene are DFQATT and SNEGSKA (reference sequence). The CDR3 loop reads CSARDSGALDQALHF. The CDR3 DNA is TGCAGTGCTAGAGACTCAGGGGCCCTTGATCAGGCCCTCCACTTT.

At least ten counts were recorded for this clonotype. The J gene is TRBJ2-2, the V gene TRBV4-2, with D possibly being TRBD2 (6 bases). The germline gives CDR1 LGHNA, CDR2 YNFKEQ. V lost 8 bases, J lost 1 base, and 20 bases lay in between. This CDR3 is 17 amino acids long. CDR3 bases: TGTGCCAGCCAGTTCGGGGGAAACTACCTGAACACCGGGGAGCTGTTTTTT. Protein: CASQFGGNYLNTGELFF.

This clonotype has a handful of counts. The rearrangement links TRBV5-1 to TRBJ2-3; weak D call: TRBD2 (5 bases). This CDR3 comprises 15 residues. V lost 5 bases, J lost 4 bases, and 17 bases lay in between. Germline assignment: CDR1 SGHRS and CDR2 YFSETQ. CDR3 residues: CASRRLPEGADTQYF. Here the CDR3 DNA reads TGCGCCAGCAGGCGCCTTCCCGAGGGCGCAGATACGCAGTATTTT.

This clonotype showed up just a few times. V and J are TRBV7-9 and TRBJ2-2; D possibly corresponds to TRBD1 (5 bases). In germline, CDR1 is SEHNR, CDR2 FQNEAQ (reference sequence). Trimming removed 5 bases from V and 5 bases from J, with 15 bases in between. The CDR3 is made up of 15 amino acids. CDR3 DNA: TGTGCCAGCAGCACGTGGGCAGGGCGAACCGGGGAGCTGTTTTTT. Amino acids: CASSTWAGRTGELFF.

The rearrangement links TRBV28 to TRBJ2-1; 8 nucleotides line up with TRBD1. CDR3 length: 16 residues. Germline V gives CDR1 MDHEN, CDR2 SYDVKM. V was clipped by 5 bases and J by 1 base; unmatched bases: 7. The CDR3 coding sequence is TGTGCCAGCAGTCCCTGGACAGGGTCGTCCTACAATGAGCAGTTCTTC. Translating gives CASSPWTGSSYNEQFF.

The rearrangement uses TRBV11-2 and TRBJ2-7; 9 nucleotides agree with TRBD1. Germline-derived CDR1 and CDR2 are SGHAT and FQNNGV. V lost 1 base and J lost 3; bases outside the gene matches: 7. This CDR3 comprises 16 residues. The CDR3 bases are TGTGCCAGCAGCTTAGGTCCCGGGACAGGGATCTACGAGCAGTACTTC. It is translated as CASSLGPGTGIYEQYF.

This clonotype was found a few times. J is TRBJ2-5 and V is TRBV12-3 or TRBV12-4; TRBD2 aligns across 8 bases. The CDR3 is 14 residues long. Trimming at V came to 6 bases and at J to 5 bases, leaving 8 bases not matched to a gene. This CDR3 is CASSTSRGGETQYF. Here the CDR3 DNA reads TGTGCCAGCAGCACCAGCCGGGGGGGGGAGACCCAGTACTTC.

This clonotype showed up just a few times. The chain carries TRBV12-3 or TRBV12-4 and TRBJ2-5; 9 bases map to TRBD1. The CDR3 has 15 residues. V was pared by 5 bases and J by 1 base, with 5 bases of the junction left unmatched. The CDR3 sequence: CASSAGTGIQETQYF. The CDR3 coding sequence is TGTGCCAGCAGTGCCGGGACAGGGATCCAAGAGACCCAGTACTTC.

This clonotype was counted ten times or more. This sequence joins TRBV24-1 and TRBJ2-3; tentatively, D is TRBD1 (8 bases). Germline-derived CDR1 and CDR2 are KGHDR and SFDVKD. Trimming pared 2 bases from V and 5 bases from J, leaving 19 bases between. The CDR3 is made up of 17 amino acids. CDR3 sequence: CATSDWSRGRGGDTQYF. The CDR3 bases are TGTGCCACCAGTGATTGGAGCAGGGGGCGCGGGGGAGATACGCAGTATTTT.

The J gene is TRBJ2-1, the V gene TRBV27; 15 bases are shared with TRBD2. This CDR3 is 18 amino acids long. The germline V gene has CDR1 MNHEY and CDR2 SMNVEV (reference sequence). The J segment lost 7 bases and the V segment lost 0 bases, leaving 7 bases of the junction unmatched. CDR3 amino acids: CASSLSATGTSGRNEQFF. The CDR3 region has the DNA TGTGCCAGCAGTTTATCAGCCACCGGGACTAGCGGGAGGAATGAGCAGTTCTTC.

J is TRBJ2-2 and V is TRBV6-2 or TRBV6-3; no clear D. Per the germline V gene, CDR1 is MNHEY and CDR2 is SVGEGT. The CDR3 runs 16 residues. The germline V and J ends were trimmed by 0 bases and 0 bases, with 8 bases remaining between them. The CDR3 here is CASSYSGATNTGELFF. The CDR3 DNA sequence: TGTGCCAGCAGTTACTCTGGCGCAACGAACACCGGGGAGCTGTTTTTT.

The chain links TRBV20-1 to TRBJ2-1, with 7 bases fitting TRBD2. The V gene end was trimmed by 5 bases and the J gene end by 7 bases; junction bases not matched to a gene: 11. This CDR3 is 14 amino acids long. Germline CDR1 is DFQATT and CDR2 is SNEGSKA (reference sequence). Here the CDR3 DNA reads TGCAGTGCTGAGGGGATAGCGGGCGAGAATGAGCAGTTCTTC. Translating it yields CSAEGIAGENEQFF.

This clonotype has a handful of counts. The chain uses TRBV27 and TRBJ2-7, with D maybe TRBD1 (5 bases). Germline CDR1 MNHEY, CDR2 SMNVEV (reference sequence). Trimming shortened V by 5 bases and J by 3 bases, and 14 bases separated the two germline ends. The CDR3 is made up of 14 amino acids. Here the CDR3 DNA reads TGTGCCAGCAGTCCCCTCGGACATAACTACGAGCAGTACTTC. Translating it yields CASSPLGHNYEQYF.

This clonotype was seen many times. The CDR3 DNA sequence: TGTGCCAGCAGCTTAGTAGTGGGACAGGGTTCTAAAGCTTTCTTT. This translates into CASSLVVGQGSKAFF. The V and J genes are TRBV7-2 and TRBJ1-1, with TRBD1 identical over 9 bases. Per the germline V gene, CDR1 is SGHTA and CDR2 is FQGNSA. This CDR3 contains 15 residues. V dropped 1 base and J dropped 9; count of bases not matched to a gene: 9.

This clonotype was detected only a few times. The chain couples TRBV5-1 to TRBJ2-7; D might be TRBD2 (5 bases). Looked up from germline, CDR1 is SGHRS and CDR2 is YFSETQ. V was pared by 4 bases and J by 2 bases, with 13 bases between. The CDR3 has 14 residues. CDR3 in DNA: TGCGCCAGCAGCACAACCGGGATACCCTACGAGCAGTACTTC. Amino acids: CASSTTGIPYEQYF.

Only a few counts were recorded for this clonotype. This chain joins TRBV6-1 and TRBJ1-6, with D hard to call. The ends were cut back, 1 base at V and 4 bases at J, with 11 bases in the middle. The CDR3 loop spans 16 amino acids. CDR1 is MNHNS and CDR2 is SASEGT in the germline V gene. The CDR3, as DNA: TGTGCCAGCAGTGAAGAGTCAGACATTTATAATTCACCCCTCCACTTT. It translates to CASSEESDIYNSPLHF.

The chain couples TRBV15 to TRBJ2-3; unclear D gene. The length of the CDR3 is 16 residues. Germline assignment: CDR1 LNHNV and CDR2 YYDKDF (reference sequence). V dropped 3 bases and J dropped 9 bases, with 22 bases sitting between them. The CDR3 reads CATSRPFNPMAETQYF. Written as DNA, the CDR3 is TGTGCCACCAGCAGGCCGTTCAACCCCATGGCCGAAACGCAGTATTTT.

Many counts were recorded for this clonotype. CDR3 region: CSVEGANNEQFF. CDR3 DNA sequence: TGCAGCGTTGAAGGGGCCAACAATGAGCAGTTCTTC. V and J are TRBV29-1 and TRBJ2-1; no clear D gene. V was shortened by 1 base and J by 5 bases, with 6 bases between the two germline ends. Germline lookup yields CDR1 SQVTM and CDR2 ANQGSEA. This CDR3 has 12 residues.

The chain combines TRBV5-1 with TRBJ2-3; D tentatively reads TRBD1 or TRBD2 (5 bases each). This CDR3 has 15 amino acids. Deletions cut 4 bases from V and 3 bases from J, with 15 bases between. Germline values: CDR1 SGHRS, CDR2 YFSETQ. CDR3 in DNA: TGCGCCAGCAGCCCTGCATTGGGGGAGACAGATACGCAGTATTTT. It translates to CASSPALGETDTQYF.

This clonotype showed up just a few times. This chain joins TRBV10-3 and TRBJ2-1; 8 bases are a match to TRBD1. The CDR3 length is 15 residues. The V and J ends lost 5 bases and 1 base, in that order; junction bases with no gene match: 4. Germline V CDR1 and CDR2: ENHRY, SYGVKD. CDR3 nucleotide sequence: TGTGCCATCAGTTCGGACAGGGCATCCTACAATGAGCAGTTCTTC. Its protein product is CAISSDRASYNEQFF.

The V call is TRBV5-1, the J call TRBJ2-7; 8 nucleotides agree with TRBD1. Germline CDR1 and CDR2: SGHRS and YFSETQ. The CDR3 loop spans 15 amino acids. With V trimmed by 0 bases and J by 5 bases, 7 bases remained unmatched. DNA for the CDR3: TGCGCCAGCAGCTTGGCGGCAGGGGGCATGGACGAGCAGTACTTC. Amino acids: CASSLAAGGMDEQYF.